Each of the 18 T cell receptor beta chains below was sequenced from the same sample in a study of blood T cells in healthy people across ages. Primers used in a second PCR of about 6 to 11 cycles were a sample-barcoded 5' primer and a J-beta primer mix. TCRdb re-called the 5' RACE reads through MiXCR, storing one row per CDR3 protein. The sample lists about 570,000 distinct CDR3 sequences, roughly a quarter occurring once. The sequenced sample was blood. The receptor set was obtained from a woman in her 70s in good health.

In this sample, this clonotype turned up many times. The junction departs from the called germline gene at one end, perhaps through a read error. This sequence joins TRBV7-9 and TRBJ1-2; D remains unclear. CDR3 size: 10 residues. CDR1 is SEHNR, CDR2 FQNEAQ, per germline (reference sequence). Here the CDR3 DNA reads TGTGCCAGCAGCTTGGCCCGAGCATCCTTC. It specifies CASSLARASF.

The CDR3 here is CASSLPGLAGGSGEQFF. The DNA of the CDR3 is TGCGCCAGCAGCTTGCCGGGACTAGCGGGGGGGTCAGGTGAGCAGTTCTTC. The V call is TRBV5-1, the J call TRBJ2-1, with 16 positions matching TRBD2. This CDR3 comprises 17 residues. The V segment lost 1 base and the J segment 9 bases; nucleotides outside the gene matches: 7. In germline, CDR1 is SGHRS, CDR2 YFSETQ.

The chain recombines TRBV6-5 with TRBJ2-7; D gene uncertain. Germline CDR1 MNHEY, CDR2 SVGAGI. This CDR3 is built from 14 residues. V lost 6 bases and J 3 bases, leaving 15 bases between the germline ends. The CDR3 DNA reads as TGTGCCAGCAGGACTGGCGGATTCCTCTACGAGCAGTACTTC. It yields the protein CASRTGGFLYEQYF.

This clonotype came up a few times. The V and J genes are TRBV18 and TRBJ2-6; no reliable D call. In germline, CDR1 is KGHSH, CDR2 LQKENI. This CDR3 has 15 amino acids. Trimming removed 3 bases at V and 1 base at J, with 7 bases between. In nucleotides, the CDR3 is TGTGCCAGCTCACCTATTCAGTCTGGGGCCAACGTCCTGACTTTC. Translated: CASSPIQSGANVLTF.

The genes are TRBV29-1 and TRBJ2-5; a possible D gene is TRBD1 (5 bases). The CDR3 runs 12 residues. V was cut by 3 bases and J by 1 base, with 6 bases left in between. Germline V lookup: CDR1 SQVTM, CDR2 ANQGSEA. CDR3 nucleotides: TGCAGCGTTGACGACAGCCAAGAGACCCAGTACTTC. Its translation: CSVDDSQETQYF.

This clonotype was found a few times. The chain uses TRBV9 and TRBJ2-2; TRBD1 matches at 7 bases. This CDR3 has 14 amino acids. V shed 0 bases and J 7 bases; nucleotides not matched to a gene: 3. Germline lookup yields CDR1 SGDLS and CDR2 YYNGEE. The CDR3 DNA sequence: TGTGCCAGCAGCGTAGCTACAGGGGTCGGGGAGCTGTTTTTT. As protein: CASSVATGVGELFF.

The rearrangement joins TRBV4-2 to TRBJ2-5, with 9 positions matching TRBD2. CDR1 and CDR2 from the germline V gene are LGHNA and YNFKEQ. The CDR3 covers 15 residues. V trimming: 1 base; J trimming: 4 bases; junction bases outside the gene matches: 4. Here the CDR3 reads CASSQGKLAGETQYF. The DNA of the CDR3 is TGTGCCAGCAGCCAAGGTAAACTAGCGGGAGAGACCCAGTACTTC.

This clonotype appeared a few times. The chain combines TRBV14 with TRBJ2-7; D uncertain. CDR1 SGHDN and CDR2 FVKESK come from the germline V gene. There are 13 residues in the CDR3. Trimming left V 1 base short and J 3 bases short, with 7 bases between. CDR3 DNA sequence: TGTGCCAGCAGCCAAGTAAACAGCTACGAGCAGTACTTC. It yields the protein CASSQVNSYEQYF.

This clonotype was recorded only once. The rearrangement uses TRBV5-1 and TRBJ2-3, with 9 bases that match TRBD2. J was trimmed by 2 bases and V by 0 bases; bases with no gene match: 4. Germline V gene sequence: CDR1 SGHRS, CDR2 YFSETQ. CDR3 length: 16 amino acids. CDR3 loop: CASSLALAGNTDTQYF. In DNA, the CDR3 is TGCGCCAGCAGCTTGGCGCTAGCGGGGAACACAGATACGCAGTATTTT.

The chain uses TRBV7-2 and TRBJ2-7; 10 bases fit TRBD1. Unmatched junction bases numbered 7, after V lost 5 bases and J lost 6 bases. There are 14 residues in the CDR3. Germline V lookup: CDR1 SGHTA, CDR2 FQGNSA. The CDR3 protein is CASSPRDRGSEQYF. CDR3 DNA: TGTGCCAGCAGCCCCCGGGACAGGGGTTCCGAGCAGTACTTC. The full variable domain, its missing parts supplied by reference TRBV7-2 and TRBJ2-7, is GAGVSQSPSNKVTEKGKDVELRCDPISGHTALYWYRQSLGQGLEFLIYFQGNSAPDKSGLPSDRFSAERTGGSVSTLTIQRTQQEDSAVYLCASSPRDRGSEQYFGPGTRLTVT.

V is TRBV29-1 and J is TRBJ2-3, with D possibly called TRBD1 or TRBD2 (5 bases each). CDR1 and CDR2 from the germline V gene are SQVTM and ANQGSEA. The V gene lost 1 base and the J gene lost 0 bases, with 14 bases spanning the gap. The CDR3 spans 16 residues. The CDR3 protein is CSVEGGTGTSTDTQYF. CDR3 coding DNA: TGCAGCGTTGAAGGAGGGACGGGAACTAGCACAGATACGCAGTATTTT.

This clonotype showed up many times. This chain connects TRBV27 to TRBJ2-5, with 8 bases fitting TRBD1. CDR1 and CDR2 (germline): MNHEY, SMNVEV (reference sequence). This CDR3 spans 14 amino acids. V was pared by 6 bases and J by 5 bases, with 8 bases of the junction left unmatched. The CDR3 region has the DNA TGTGCCAGCAGAGAACAGGGGGGCAGGGAGACCCAGTACTTC. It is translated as CASREQGGRETQYF.

As DNA, the CDR3 is TGTGCCAGCAGTTCGACGACAGGGGGGAACTATGGCTACACCTTC. This codes for CASSSTTGGNYGYTF. V gene TRBV28 combines with J gene TRBJ1-2; TRBD1 agrees at 9 bases. Germline V gives CDR1 MDHEN, CDR2 SYDVKM. This CDR3 region has 15 residues. V was pared by 4 bases and J by 2 bases, with 5 bases of the junction left unmatched.

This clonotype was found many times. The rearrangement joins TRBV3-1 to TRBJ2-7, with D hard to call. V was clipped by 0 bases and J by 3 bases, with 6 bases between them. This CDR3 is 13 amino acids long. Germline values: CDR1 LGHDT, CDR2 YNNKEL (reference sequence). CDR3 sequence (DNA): TGTGCCAGCAGCCAAGAGAACCGCTACGAGCAGTACTTC. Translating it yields CASSQENRYEQYF.

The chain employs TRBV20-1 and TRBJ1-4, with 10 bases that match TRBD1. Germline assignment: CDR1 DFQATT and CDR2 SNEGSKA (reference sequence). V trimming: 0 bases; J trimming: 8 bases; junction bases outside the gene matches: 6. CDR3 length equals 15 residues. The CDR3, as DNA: TGCAGTGCTAGAGATCCGGGACAGGGGAAAGAAAAACTGTTTTTT. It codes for CSARDPGQGKEKLFF.

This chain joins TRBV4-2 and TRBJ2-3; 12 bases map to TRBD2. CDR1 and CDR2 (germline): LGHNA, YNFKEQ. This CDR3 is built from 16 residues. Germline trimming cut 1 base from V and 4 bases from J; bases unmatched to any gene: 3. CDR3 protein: CASSQGTSGAPDTQYF. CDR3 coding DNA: TGTGCCAGCAGCCAAGGGACTAGCGGGGCCCCAGATACGCAGTATTTT.

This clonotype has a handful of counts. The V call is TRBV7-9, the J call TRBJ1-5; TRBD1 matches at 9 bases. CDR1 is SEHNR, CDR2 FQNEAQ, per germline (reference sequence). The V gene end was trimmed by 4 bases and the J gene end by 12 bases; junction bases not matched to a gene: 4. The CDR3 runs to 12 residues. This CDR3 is CASSSGQGGQHF. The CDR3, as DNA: TGTGCCAGCAGCTCGGGACAGGGTGGCCAGCATTTT.

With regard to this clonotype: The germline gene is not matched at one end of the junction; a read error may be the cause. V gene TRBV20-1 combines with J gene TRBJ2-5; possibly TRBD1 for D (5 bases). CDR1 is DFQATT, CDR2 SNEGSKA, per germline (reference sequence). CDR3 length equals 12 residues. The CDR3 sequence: CSASEIQETRYF. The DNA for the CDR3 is TGCAGTGCGTCGGAGATACAGGAGACCCGGTACTTC.